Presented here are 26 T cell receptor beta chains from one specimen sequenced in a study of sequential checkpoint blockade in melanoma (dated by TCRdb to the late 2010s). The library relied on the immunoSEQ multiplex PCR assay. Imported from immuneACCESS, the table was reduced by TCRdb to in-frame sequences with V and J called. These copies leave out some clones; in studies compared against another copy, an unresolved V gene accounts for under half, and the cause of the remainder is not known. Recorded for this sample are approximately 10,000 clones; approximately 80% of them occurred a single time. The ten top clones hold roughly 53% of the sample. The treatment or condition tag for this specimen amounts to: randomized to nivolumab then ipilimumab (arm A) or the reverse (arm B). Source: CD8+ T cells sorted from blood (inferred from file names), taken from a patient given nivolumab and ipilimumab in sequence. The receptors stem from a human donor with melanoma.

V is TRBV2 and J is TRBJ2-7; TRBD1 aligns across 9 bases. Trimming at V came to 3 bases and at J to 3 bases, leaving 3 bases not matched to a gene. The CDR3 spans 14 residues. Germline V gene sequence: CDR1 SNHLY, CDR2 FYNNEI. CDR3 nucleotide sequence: TGTGCCAGCAGTGATCGGGACAGGGTCTACGAGCAGTACTTC. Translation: CASSDRDRVYEQYF.

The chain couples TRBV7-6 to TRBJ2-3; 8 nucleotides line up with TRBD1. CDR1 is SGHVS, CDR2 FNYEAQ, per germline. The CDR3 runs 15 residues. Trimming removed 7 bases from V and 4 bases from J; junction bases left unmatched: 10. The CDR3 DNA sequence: TGTGCCAGCACCGAAGCAGGGGGCGCAGCAGATACGCAGTATTTT. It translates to CASTEAGGAADTQYF.

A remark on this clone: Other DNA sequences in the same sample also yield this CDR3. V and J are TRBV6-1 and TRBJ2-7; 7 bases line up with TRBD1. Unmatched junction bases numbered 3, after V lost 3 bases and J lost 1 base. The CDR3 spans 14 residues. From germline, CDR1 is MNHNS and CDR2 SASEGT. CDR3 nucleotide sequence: TGTGCCAGCAGTGACCGGGACAGTTCCTACGAGCAGTACTTC. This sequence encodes CASSDRDSSYEQYF.

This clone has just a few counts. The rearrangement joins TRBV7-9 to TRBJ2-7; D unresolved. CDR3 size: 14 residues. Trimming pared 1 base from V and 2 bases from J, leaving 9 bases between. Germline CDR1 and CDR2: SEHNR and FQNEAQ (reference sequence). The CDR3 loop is CASSLVNRPYEQYF. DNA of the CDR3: TGTGCCAGCAGCTTAGTGAACAGACCCTACGAGCAGTACTTC.

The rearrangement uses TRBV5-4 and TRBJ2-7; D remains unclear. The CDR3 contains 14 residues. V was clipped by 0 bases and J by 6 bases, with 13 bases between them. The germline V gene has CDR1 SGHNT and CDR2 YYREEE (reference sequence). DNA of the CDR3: TGTGCCAGCAGCTTGGCGGTGAACTCCGCCGAGCAGTACTTC. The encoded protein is CASSLAVNSAEQYF.

The CDR3 coding sequence is TGCGCCAGCAGCTTGGACGCCTACTCTGGAAACACCATATATTTT. It specifies CASSLDAYSGNTIYF. The chain recombines TRBV5-1 with TRBJ1-3, with D unresolved. From germline, CDR1 is SGHRS and CDR2 YFSETQ. The V end lost 0 bases, the J end lost 0 bases, and 7 bases lay between the germline ends. CDR3 length: 15 amino acids.

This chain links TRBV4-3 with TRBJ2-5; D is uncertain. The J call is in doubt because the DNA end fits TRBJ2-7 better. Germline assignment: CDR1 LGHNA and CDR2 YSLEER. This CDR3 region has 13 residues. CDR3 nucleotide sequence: TGCGCCAGCAGCCAAGATCTCGTCTACGAGCAGTACTTC. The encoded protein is CASSQDLVYEQYF.

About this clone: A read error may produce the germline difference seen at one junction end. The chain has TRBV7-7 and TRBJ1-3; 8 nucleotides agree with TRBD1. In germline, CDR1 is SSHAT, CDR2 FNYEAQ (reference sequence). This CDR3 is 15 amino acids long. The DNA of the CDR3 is TGTGCTAGCAGCTTAGGGACAGGCAATGGAAACACCATATATTTT. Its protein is CASSLGTGNGNTIYF.

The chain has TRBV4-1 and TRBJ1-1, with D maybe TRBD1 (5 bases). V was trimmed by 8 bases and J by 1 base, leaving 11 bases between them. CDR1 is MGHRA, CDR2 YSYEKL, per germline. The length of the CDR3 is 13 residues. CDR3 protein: CASAGGGNTEAFF. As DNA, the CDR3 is TGCGCCAGCGCCGGGGGGGGGAACACTGAAGCTTTCTTT.

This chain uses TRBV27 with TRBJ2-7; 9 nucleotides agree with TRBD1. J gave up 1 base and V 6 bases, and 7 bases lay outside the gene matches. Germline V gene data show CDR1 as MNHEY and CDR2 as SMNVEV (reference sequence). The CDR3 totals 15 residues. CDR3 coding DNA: TGTGCCAGCAGCGTAACAGGGACAGGGTCCTACGAGCAGTACTTC. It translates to CASSVTGTGSYEQYF.

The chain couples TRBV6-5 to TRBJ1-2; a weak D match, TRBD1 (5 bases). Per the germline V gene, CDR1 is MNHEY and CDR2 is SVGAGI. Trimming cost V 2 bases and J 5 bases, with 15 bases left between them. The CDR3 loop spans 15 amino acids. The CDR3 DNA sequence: TGTGCCAGCAGTTACATGGGGTTCGGGACTTATGGCTACACCTTC. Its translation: CASSYMGFGTYGYTF.

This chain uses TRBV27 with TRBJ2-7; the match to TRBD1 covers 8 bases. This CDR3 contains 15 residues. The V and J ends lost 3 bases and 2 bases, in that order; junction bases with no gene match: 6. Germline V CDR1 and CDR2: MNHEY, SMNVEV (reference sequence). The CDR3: CASSLRQGRTYEQYF. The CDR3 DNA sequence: TGTGCCAGCAGTTTGAGACAGGGGCGAACCTACGAGCAGTACTTC.

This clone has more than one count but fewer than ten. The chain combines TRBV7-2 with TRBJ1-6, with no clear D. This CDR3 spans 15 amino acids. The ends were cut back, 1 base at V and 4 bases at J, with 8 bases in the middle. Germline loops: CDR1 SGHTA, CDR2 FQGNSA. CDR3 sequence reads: CASSLGPGYNSPLHF. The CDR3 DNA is TGTGCCAGCAGCTTAGGTCCAGGATATAATTCACCCCTCCACTTT.

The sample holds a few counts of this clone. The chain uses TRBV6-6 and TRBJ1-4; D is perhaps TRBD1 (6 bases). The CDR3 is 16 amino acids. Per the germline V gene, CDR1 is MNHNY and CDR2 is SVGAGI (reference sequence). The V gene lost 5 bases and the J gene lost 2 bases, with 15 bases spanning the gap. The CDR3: CASSRATGRTNEKLFF. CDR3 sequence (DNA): TGTGCCAGCAGTCGAGCCACAGGGCGCACTAATGAAAAACTGTTTTTT.

CDR3 residues: CASSLESEGDEQYF. The CDR3 nucleotides read TGTGCCAGCAGCTTAGAAAGTGAGGGGGACGAGCAGTACTTC. The rearrangement links TRBV7-5 to TRBJ2-7; the table names TRBD1, a call not compared with the DNA. TRBV7-5 is designated a pseudogene. CDR3 size: 14 residues.

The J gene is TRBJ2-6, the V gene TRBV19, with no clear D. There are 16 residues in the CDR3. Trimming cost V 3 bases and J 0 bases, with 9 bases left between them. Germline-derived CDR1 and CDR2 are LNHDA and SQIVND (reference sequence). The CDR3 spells CASSIFGHSGANVLTF. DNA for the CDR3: TGTGCCAGTAGTATTTTTGGGCACTCTGGGGCCAACGTCCTGACTTTC.

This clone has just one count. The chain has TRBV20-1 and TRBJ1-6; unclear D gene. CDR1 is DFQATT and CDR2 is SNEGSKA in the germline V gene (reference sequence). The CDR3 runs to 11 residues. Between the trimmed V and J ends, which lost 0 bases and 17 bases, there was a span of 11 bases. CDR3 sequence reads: CSARDRDLIHF. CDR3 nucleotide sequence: TGCAGTGCTAGAGATCGGGATTTGATCCACTTT.

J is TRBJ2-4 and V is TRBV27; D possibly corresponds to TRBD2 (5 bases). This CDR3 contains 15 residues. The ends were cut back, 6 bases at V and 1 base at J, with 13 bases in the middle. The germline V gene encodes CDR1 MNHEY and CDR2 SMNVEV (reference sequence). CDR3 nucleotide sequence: TGTGCCAGCAGCCGAGGGATGTCGGCCAAAAACATTCAGTACTTC. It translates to CASSRGMSAKNIQYF.

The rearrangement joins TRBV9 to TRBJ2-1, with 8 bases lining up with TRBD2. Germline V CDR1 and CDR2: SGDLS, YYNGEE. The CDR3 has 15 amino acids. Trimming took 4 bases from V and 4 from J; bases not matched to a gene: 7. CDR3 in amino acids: CASSPRGVVYNEQFF. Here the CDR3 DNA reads TGTGCCAGCAGCCCGCGGGGGGTCGTGTACAATGAGCAGTTCTTC.

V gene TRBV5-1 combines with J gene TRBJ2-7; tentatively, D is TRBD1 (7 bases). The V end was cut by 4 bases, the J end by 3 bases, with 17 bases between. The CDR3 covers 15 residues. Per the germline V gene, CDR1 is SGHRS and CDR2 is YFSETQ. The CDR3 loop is CASSQDQGGSYEQYF. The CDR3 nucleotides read TGCGCCAGCAGCCAAGACCAGGGGGGAAGCTACGAGCAGTACTTC.

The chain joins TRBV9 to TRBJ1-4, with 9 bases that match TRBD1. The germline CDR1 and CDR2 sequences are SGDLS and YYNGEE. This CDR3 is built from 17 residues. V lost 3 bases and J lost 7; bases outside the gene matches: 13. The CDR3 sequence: CASSARTGEEQREKLFF. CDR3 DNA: TGTGCCAGCAGCGCAAGGACAGGGGAGGAACAACGTGAAAAACTGTTTTTT.

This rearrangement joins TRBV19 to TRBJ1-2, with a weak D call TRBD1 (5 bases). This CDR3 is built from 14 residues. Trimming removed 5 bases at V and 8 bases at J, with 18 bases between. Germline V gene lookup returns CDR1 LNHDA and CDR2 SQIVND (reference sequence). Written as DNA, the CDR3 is TGTGCCAGTAGTTCTGGGACTCTCATTGGGGGCTACACCTTC. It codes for CASSSGTLIGGYTF.

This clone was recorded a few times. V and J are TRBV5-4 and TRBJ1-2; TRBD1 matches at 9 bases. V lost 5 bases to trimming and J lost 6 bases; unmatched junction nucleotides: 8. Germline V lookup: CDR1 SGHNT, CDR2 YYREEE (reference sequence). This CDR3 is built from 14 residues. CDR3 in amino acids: CASRTTGGWNGYTF. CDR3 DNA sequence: TGTGCCAGCAGAACAACAGGGGGCTGGAATGGCTACACCTTC.

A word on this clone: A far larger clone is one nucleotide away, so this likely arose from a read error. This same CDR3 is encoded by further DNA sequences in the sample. CDR3 coding DNA: TGCGCCAGCAGTCAAGAAGCGGGTCCTGTGCATTTT. It codes for CASSQEAGPVHF. The chain couples TRBV4-1 to TRBJ1-5; no reliable D call. CDR3 length: 12 amino acids. CDR1 MGHRA and CDR2 YSYEKL come from the germline V gene.

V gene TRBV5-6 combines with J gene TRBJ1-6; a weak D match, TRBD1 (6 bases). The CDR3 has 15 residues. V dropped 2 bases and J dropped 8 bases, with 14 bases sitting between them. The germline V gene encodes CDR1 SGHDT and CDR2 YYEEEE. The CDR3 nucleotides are TGTGCCAGCAGCTTACGGGGACATTGGGATTCACCCCTCCACTTT. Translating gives CASSLRGHWDSPLHF.

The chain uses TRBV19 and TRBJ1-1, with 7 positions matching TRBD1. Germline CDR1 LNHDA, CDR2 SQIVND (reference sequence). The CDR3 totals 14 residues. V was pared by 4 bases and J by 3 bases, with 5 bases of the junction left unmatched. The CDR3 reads CASSKQGSDTEAFF. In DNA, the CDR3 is TGTGCCAGTAGTAAACAGGGGAGCGACACTGAAGCTTTCTTT.